The 27 T cell receptor beta chains listed next were all sequenced from one sample in a study of T cells expressing NK-cell markers. Reprocessing the 5' RACE reads, TCRdb reports a single entry for every CDR3 protein and omits DNA. The table gives 140,000 or so distinct CDR3 sequences; the top ten clones make up 12% of it. The sample comprised blood T cells: a sorted CD56 or NKG2C T cell subset, CD4+ or CD8+ T cells, or bulk PBMC T cells (not recorded which). These receptors all come from a man aged 18 to 35 in good health.

V is TRBV20-1 and J is TRBJ2-2. In germline, CDR1 is DFQATT, CDR2 SNEGSKA (reference sequence). The CDR3 length is 16 residues. Here the CDR3 reads CSARGVEITNTGELFF.

The rearrangement joins TRBV23-1 to TRBJ2-7; TCRdb outputs TRBD1, but without DNA this stays unchecked. Being an ORF, TRBV23-1 has a function that is uncertain. This CDR3 has 16 amino acids. The CDR3 loop reads CARSAEMDRDFYEQYF.

V usage is TRBV4-3 and J usage is TRBJ2-1. The CDR3 is made up of 17 amino acids. Germline V CDR1 and CDR2: LGHNA, YSLEER. CDR3 residues: CASSQDETSSSYNEQFF.

The genes are TRBV20-1 and TRBJ2-7; the TRBD2 assignment by TCRdb is unverifiable without DNA. The CDR3 loop spans 16 amino acids. Germline CDR1 is DFQATT and CDR2 is SNEGSKA (reference sequence). The CDR3 sequence is CSARTALETSAHEQYF.

The V call is TRBV21-1, the J call TRBJ2-7; the D call of TRBD1 rests on TCRdb alone, since no DNA is present to check it. TRBV21-1 is listed as a pseudogene. The CDR3 runs 15 residues. CDR3 amino acids: CATTSGTGIIYEQYF.

The rearrangement joins TRBV20-1 to TRBJ2-1; TCRdb returns TRBD1, unconfirmable since there is no DNA. CDR1 is DFQATT, CDR2 SNEGSKA, per germline (reference sequence). This CDR3 has 16 amino acids. CDR3 residues: CSARGWDQENYNEQFF.

This clonotype is identified as medium-sized (0.01 to 0.1%) from frequency. V gene TRBV20-1 combines with J gene TRBJ1-6; the D call from TCRdb, TRBD1, cannot be confirmed without DNA. CDR3 size: 16 residues. CDR1 and CDR2 from the germline V gene are DFQATT and SNEGSKA (reference sequence). This CDR3 reads CSARKLEVQWESPLHF.

The V call is TRBV7-6, the J call TRBJ2-2; with no DNA, the TCRdb D assignment of TRBD1 cannot be verified. CDR1 and CDR2 (germline): SGHVS, FNYEAQ. The length of the CDR3 is 17 residues. CDR3 protein: CASSSHGRDGDTGELFF.

The rearrangement links TRBV11-2 to TRBJ1-1. The CDR3 spans 14 residues. From germline, CDR1 is SGHAT and CDR2 FQNNGV. The CDR3 here is CASSPLVVHTEAFF.

The CDR3: CASSYSFDSNQPQHF. This chain uses TRBV6-5 with TRBJ1-5. This CDR3 is 15 amino acids long. CDR1 is MNHEY and CDR2 is SVGAGI in the germline V gene.

The rearrangement links TRBV7-9 to TRBJ2-2; TCRdb's assignment of TRBD1 cannot be checked, as there is no DNA. CDR1 is SEHNR and CDR2 is FQNEAQ in the germline V gene (reference sequence). The CDR3 extends over 17 amino acids. The CDR3 protein is CASSSSGTAAFYGELFF. Supplemented by reference TRBV7-9 and TRBJ2-2, the full variable domain reads DTGVSQNPRHKITKRGQNVTFRCDPISEHNRLYWYRQTLGQGPEFLTYFQNEAQLEKSRLLSDRFSAERPKGSFSTLEIQRTEQGDSAMYLCASSSSGTAAFYGELFFGEGSRLTVL.

V usage is TRBV20-1 and J usage is TRBJ2-5; TCRdb picks TRBD1, but there is no DNA to check that call. The CDR3 loop spans 13 amino acids. Germline V gene lookup returns CDR1 DFQATT and CDR2 SNEGSKA (reference sequence). The CDR3 loop is CSVPVGEPETQYF.

CDR3: CATSRDRNSPLHF. This chain joins TRBV19 and TRBJ1-6; TCRdb selects TRBD1, and the lack of DNA leaves this call unchecked. From germline, CDR1 is LNHDA and CDR2 SQIVND (reference sequence). This CDR3 has 13 amino acids.

The chain is built from TRBV29-1 and TRBJ2-3; TCRdb proposes TRBD1, but this gene call is untestable without DNA. Per germline, CDR1 SQVTM and CDR2 ANQGSEA. The CDR3 loop spans 15 amino acids. CDR3: CSVVIRGDLTDTQYF.

J is TRBJ2-1 and V is TRBV6-1; there is no DNA to check the TCRdb D call of TRBD2. Germline assignment: CDR1 MNHNS and CDR2 SASEGT. CDR3 length: 15 residues. This chain's CDR3 is CASSPPGTRGNEQFF.

The gene calls are TRBV5-5 and TRBJ1-1. The V gene's germline CDR1 is SGHKS and CDR2 YYEKEE (reference sequence). This CDR3 comprises 14 residues. The chain's CDR3 is CASSLGRGVTEAFF.

V and J are TRBV6-1 and TRBJ2-2; without DNA, the TCRdb call of TRBD1 cannot be checked. The CDR3 totals 15 residues. Germline V gene lookup returns CDR1 MNHNS and CDR2 SASEGT. CDR3: CASSEARGLTGELFF.

CDR3 protein: CSVVRTSGRRDTQYF. V and J are TRBV29-1 and TRBJ2-3; TCRdb proposes TRBD2, but this gene call is untestable without DNA. Germline V lookup: CDR1 SQVTM, CDR2 ANQGSEA. The CDR3 is made up of 15 amino acids.

The rearrangement uses TRBV7-9 and TRBJ2-1. Per germline, CDR1 SEHNR and CDR2 FQNEAQ (reference sequence). CDR3 length: 12 amino acids. The chain's CDR3 is CASSYDSDEQFF.

This chain uses TRBV7-9 with TRBJ2-3; the TCRdb D gene call, TRBD2, has no DNA to confirm it. The CDR3 covers 17 residues. The germline gives CDR1 SEHNR, CDR2 FQNEAQ (reference sequence). CDR3 loop: CASSVRRSSLGADTQYF.

CDR3: CASSSLPGHMNTEAFF. V usage is TRBV5-4 and J usage is TRBJ1-1; TCRdb indicates TRBD1, and absent DNA this call remains unverified. Looked up from germline, CDR1 is SGHNT and CDR2 is YYREEE (reference sequence). The CDR3 length is 16 residues.

The rearrangement uses TRBV6-1 and TRBJ2-1; TCRdb reports TRBD2, a call that lacks DNA to check it against. The CDR3 loop spans 17 amino acids. Germline CDR1 is MNHNS and CDR2 is SASEGT. The CDR3 protein is CASSDGTFPPSYNEQFF.

This chain joins TRBV6-2 or TRBV6-3 and TRBJ2-3. CDR3 length equals 13 residues. CDR1 is MNHEY and CDR2 is SVGEGT in the germline V gene. Here the CDR3 reads CATSGLARDTQYF.

This sequence joins TRBV29-1 and TRBJ2-3; TCRdb reports TRBD2, a call that lacks DNA to check it against. The length of the CDR3 is 15 residues. Germline CDR1 reads SQVTM; CDR2 reads ANQGSEA. The CDR3 loop is CSVVASGGYTDTQYF.

The chain recombines TRBV6-1 with TRBJ1-5; the TRBD1 assignment by TCRdb is unverifiable without DNA. Per germline, CDR1 MNHNS and CDR2 SASEGT. This CDR3 comprises 15 residues. This chain's CDR3 is CASSMDSSRNQPQHF.

This chain connects TRBV20-1 to TRBJ1-2; TCRdb's assignment of TRBD1 cannot be checked, as there is no DNA. Germline V gene lookup returns CDR1 DFQATT and CDR2 SNEGSKA (reference sequence). CDR3 length equals 13 residues. CDR3 in amino acids: CSASPPRQEGYTF.

The chain employs TRBV29-1 and TRBJ2-7. Germline CDR1 and CDR2: SQVTM and ANQGSEA. CDR3 size: 12 residues. CDR3: CSVRQDSYEQYF.